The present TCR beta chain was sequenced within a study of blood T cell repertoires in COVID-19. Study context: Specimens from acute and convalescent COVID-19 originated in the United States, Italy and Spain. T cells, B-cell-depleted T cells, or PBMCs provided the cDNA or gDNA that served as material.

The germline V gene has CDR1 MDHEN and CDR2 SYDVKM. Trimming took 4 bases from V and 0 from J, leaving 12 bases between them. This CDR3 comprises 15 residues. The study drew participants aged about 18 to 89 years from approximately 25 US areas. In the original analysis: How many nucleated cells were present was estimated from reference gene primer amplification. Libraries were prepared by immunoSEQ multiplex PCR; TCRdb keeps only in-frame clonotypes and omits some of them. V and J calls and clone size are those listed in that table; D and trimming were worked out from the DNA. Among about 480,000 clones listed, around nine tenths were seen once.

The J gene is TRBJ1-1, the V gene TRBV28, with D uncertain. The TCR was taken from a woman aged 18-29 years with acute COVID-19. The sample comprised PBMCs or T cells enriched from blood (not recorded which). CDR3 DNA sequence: TGTGCCAGCAGTTATCCAACGGTAATGAACACTGAAGCTTTCTTT. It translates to CASSYPTVMNTEAFF.